A selection of T cell receptor beta chains follows, all from one sample in a study of T-cell memory formation after mild COVID-19. TCRdb reprocessed the 5' RACE reads via MiXCR and lists one record per CDR3 protein. In the table there are fewer than 400,000 distinct CDR3 sequences, roughly 13% of which are singletons. The specimen sequenced was PBMCs or a T cell subset sorted from them (not recorded which). Source of these receptors: a man younger than 30 who had mild COVID-19 (a few samples of this study predate the infection). Cell type and time point are not known. Both conserved end residues are part of each CDR3. Fields, in order: CDR3 protein, CDR3 DNA, clone size, J gene, V gene, D gene. A D gene is named only where the DNA matches it firmly. Some rows have no size entry. The others give once, few or many, or a class for an expanded clone.

CASSPLSDTQYF	TGTGCCAGCAGTCCCCTCTCAGATACGCAGTATTTT	many	TRBJ2-3	TRBV12-3/TRBV12-4	NA
CASSLLGLVVNEQFF	TGTGCCAGCAGCTTACTGGGGCTGGTAGTAAATGAGCAGTTCTTC	few	TRBJ2-1	TRBV7-9	NA
CSVEDDETNYGYTF	TGCAGCGTTGAAGATGACGAGACTAACTATGGCTACACCTTC	NA	TRBJ1-2	TRBV29-1	NA
CSARQGLSVTEAFF	TGCAGTGCTAGACAGGGGCTGTCAGTCACTGAAGCTTTCTTT	NA	TRBJ1-1	TRBV20-1	NA
CASSSTGLGPDTQYF	TGCGCCAGCAGCTCGACAGGCCTGGGGCCAGATACGCAGTATTTT	many	TRBJ2-3	TRBV5-1	NA
CASSLGMSGGFSYEQYF	TGTGCCAGCAGCTTGGGGATGAGCGGGGGGTTCTCCTACGAGCAGTACTTC	NA	TRBJ2-7	TRBV7-6	TRBD2
CATSDLDSPLTGYTF	TGTGCCACCAGTGATCTGGACAGCCCCTTGACAGGCTACACCTTC	once	TRBJ1-2	TRBV24-1	NA
CSVGDRGFGYGYTF	TGCAGCGTTGGGGACAGGGGTTTCGGGTATGGCTACACCTTC	few	TRBJ1-2	TRBV29-1	TRBD1
CASSFWQGSPEAFF	TGTGCCAGCAGCTTTTGGCAGGGGAGCCCTGAAGCTTTCTTT	few	TRBJ1-1	TRBV5-5	NA
CASSVGGGQDFDYGYTF	TGTGCCAGCAGCGTAGGAGGTGGACAGGATTTTGATTATGGCTACACCTTC	few	TRBJ1-2	TRBV9	TRBD1
CASSFIRTDTQYF	TGTGCCAGCAGCTTTATTAGGACAGATACGCAGTATTTT	few	TRBJ2-3	TRBV7-2	NA
CASSHTSGGAGELFF	TGTGCCAGCAGCCATACTAGCGGGGGCGCCGGGGAGCTGTTTTTT	few	TRBJ2-2	TRBV7-2	TRBD2
CASSEGLGGRQETQYF	TGCGCCAGCAGTGAGGGGCTAGGGGGTCGCCAGGAGACCCAGTACTTC	few	TRBJ2-5	TRBV10-1	NA
CASTMDYTGQVGHEQYF	TGCGCCAGCACCATGGACTACACGGGACAGGTGGGACACGAGCAGTACTTC	NA	TRBJ2-7	TRBV5-1	TRBD1
CASSIGAETQYF	TGTGCCAGTAGTATCGGGGCTGAGACCCAGTACTTC	few	TRBJ2-5	TRBV19	NA
CASSQEGGTSGAYEQYF	TGCGCCAGCAGCCAAGAGGGCGGGACTAGCGGAGCTTACGAGCAGTACTTC	few	TRBJ2-7	TRBV4-3	TRBD2
CASSLVGGDNQPQHF	TGTGCCAGCAGCTTGGTCGGAGGGGACAATCAGCCCCAGCATTTT	NA	TRBJ1-5	TRBV5-5	NA
CASSSSVTDTQYF	TGTGCCAGCAGTTCCTCAGTTACAGATACGCAGTATTTT	NA	TRBJ2-3	TRBV7-3	NA
CASSLVGATSTDTQYF	TGCGCCAGCAGCTTGGTGGGGGCGACTAGCACAGATACGCAGTATTTT	few	TRBJ2-3	TRBV5-1	NA
CASSPILGGDTGELFF	TGCGCCAGCAGCCCGATCTTGGGGGGGGACACCGGGGAGCTGTTTTTT	few	TRBJ2-2	TRBV4-3	TRBD2
CASSPAGGARTGELFF	TGTGCCAGCAGCCCAGCGGGGGGGGCGAGGACCGGGGAGCTGTTTTTT	NA	TRBJ2-2	TRBV7-6	TRBD2
CASSKGGRSRPQHF	TGTGCCAGCAGCAAGGGGGGGAGGAGTAGGCCCCAGCATTTT	NA	TRBJ1-5	TRBV7-9	NA
CASRTTANTEAFF	TGTGCCAGCAGGACGACAGCGAACACTGAAGCTTTCTTT	NA	TRBJ1-1	TRBV28	NA
CASSSRSAFEQFF	TGTGCCAGCAGTTCCAGGAGCGCGTTTGAGCAGTTCTTC	NA	TRBJ2-1	TRBV6-2/TRBV6-3	NA
CASSQEVEKLFF	TGCGCCAGCAGCCAAGAGGTCGAAAAACTGTTTTTT	NA	TRBJ1-4	TRBV4-1	NA
CAISELYGTGDDTQYF	TGTGCCATCAGTGAGTTATACGGGACAGGGGATGATACGCAGTATTTT	few	TRBJ2-3	TRBV10-3	TRBD1
CASSFGEKLFF	TGTGCCAGCAGCTTTGGGGAAAAACTGTTTTTT	medium-sized	TRBJ1-4	TRBV7-8	NA
CASSVAYEQFF	TGTGCCAGCAGTGTAGCTTATGAGCAGTTCTTC	few	TRBJ2-1	TRBV6-1	NA
CASSLGQPGDTQYF	TGCGCCAGCAGCCTGGGACAGCCGGGAGATACGCAGTATTTT	many	TRBJ2-3	TRBV5-1	TRBD1
CSVEIEKPYEQYF	TGCAGCGTTGAAATAGAGAAGCCCTACGAGCAGTACTTC	NA	TRBJ2-7	TRBV29-1	NA
CASGRLAEPTDTQYF	TGCGCCAGCGGACGCCTAGCGGAGCCCACAGATACGCAGTATTTT	NA	TRBJ2-3	TRBV4-1	TRBD2
CASSEGTGTGELFF	TGCGCCAGCAGTGAGGGAACAGGGACCGGGGAGCTGTTTTTT	NA	TRBJ2-2	TRBV10-1	NA
CASSVPGANVLTF	TGTGCCAGCAGCGTCCCTGGGGCCAACGTCCTGACTTTC	few	TRBJ2-6	TRBV9	NA
CASSYSGASTDTQYF	TGTGCCAGCAGTTACTCGGGGGCCAGCACAGATACGCAGTATTTT	few	TRBJ2-3	TRBV6-5	NA
CSVDRGVNEQFF	TGCAGCGTTGACAGGGGGGTCAATGAGCAGTTCTTC	NA	TRBJ2-1	TRBV29-1	NA
CASSFSGMGARETQYF	TGTGCCAGCAGCTTTAGTGGGATGGGGGCGCGGGAGACCCAGTACTTC	NA	TRBJ2-5	TRBV5-6	NA
CASRPGSNYGYTF	TGTGCCAGCAGACCGGGATCTAACTATGGCTACACCTTC	few	TRBJ1-2	TRBV12-3/TRBV12-4	NA
CASSWEGWGPDANIQYF	TGTGCCAGCAGCTGGGAGGGATGGGGCCCAGACGCAAACATTCAGTACTTC	many	TRBJ2-4	TRBV7-8	TRBD2
CASRSGGWNEQFF	TGTGCCAGCAGATCCGGGGGGTGGAATGAGCAGTTCTTC	NA	TRBJ2-1	TRBV12-3/TRBV12-4	TRBD2
CSASGTRSSYNEQFF	TGCAGTGCTTCGGGGACTCGAAGCTCCTACAATGAGCAGTTCTTC	few	TRBJ2-1	TRBV20-1	NA
CASSPRAGAQGGSGNTIYF	TGCGCCAGCAGCCCCCGGGCAGGGGCGCAAGGTGGCTCTGGAAACACCATATATTTT	NA	TRBJ1-3	TRBV4-1	NA
CASSPRTGYEQYF	TGTGCCAGCAGCCCCCGGACAGGCTACGAGCAGTACTTC	NA	TRBJ2-7	TRBV7-9	TRBD1